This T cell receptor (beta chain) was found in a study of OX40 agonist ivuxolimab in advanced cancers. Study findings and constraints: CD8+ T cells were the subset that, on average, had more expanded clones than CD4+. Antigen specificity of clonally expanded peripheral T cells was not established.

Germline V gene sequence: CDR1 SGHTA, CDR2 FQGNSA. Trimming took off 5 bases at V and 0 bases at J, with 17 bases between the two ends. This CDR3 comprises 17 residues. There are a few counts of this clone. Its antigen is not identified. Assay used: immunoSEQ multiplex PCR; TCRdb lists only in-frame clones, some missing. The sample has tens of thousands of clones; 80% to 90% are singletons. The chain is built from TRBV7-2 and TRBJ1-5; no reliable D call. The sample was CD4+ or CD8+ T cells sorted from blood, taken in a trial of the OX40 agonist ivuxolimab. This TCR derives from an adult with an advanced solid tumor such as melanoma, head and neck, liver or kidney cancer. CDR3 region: CASSLGEGTFSNQPQHF. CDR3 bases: TGTGCCAGCAGCCTTGGGGAGGGTACTTTTAGCAATCAGCCCCAGCATTTT.